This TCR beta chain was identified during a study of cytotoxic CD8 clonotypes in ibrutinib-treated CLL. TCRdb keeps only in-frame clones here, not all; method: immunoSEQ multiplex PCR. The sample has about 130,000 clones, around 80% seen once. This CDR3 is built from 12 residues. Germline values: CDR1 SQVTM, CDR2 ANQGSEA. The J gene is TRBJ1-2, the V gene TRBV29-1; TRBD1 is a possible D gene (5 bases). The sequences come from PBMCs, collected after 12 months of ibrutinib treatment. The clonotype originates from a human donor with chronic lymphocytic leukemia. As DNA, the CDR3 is TGCACCGATAACGGGGGGAACTATGGCTACACCTTC. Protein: CTDNGGNYGYTF.